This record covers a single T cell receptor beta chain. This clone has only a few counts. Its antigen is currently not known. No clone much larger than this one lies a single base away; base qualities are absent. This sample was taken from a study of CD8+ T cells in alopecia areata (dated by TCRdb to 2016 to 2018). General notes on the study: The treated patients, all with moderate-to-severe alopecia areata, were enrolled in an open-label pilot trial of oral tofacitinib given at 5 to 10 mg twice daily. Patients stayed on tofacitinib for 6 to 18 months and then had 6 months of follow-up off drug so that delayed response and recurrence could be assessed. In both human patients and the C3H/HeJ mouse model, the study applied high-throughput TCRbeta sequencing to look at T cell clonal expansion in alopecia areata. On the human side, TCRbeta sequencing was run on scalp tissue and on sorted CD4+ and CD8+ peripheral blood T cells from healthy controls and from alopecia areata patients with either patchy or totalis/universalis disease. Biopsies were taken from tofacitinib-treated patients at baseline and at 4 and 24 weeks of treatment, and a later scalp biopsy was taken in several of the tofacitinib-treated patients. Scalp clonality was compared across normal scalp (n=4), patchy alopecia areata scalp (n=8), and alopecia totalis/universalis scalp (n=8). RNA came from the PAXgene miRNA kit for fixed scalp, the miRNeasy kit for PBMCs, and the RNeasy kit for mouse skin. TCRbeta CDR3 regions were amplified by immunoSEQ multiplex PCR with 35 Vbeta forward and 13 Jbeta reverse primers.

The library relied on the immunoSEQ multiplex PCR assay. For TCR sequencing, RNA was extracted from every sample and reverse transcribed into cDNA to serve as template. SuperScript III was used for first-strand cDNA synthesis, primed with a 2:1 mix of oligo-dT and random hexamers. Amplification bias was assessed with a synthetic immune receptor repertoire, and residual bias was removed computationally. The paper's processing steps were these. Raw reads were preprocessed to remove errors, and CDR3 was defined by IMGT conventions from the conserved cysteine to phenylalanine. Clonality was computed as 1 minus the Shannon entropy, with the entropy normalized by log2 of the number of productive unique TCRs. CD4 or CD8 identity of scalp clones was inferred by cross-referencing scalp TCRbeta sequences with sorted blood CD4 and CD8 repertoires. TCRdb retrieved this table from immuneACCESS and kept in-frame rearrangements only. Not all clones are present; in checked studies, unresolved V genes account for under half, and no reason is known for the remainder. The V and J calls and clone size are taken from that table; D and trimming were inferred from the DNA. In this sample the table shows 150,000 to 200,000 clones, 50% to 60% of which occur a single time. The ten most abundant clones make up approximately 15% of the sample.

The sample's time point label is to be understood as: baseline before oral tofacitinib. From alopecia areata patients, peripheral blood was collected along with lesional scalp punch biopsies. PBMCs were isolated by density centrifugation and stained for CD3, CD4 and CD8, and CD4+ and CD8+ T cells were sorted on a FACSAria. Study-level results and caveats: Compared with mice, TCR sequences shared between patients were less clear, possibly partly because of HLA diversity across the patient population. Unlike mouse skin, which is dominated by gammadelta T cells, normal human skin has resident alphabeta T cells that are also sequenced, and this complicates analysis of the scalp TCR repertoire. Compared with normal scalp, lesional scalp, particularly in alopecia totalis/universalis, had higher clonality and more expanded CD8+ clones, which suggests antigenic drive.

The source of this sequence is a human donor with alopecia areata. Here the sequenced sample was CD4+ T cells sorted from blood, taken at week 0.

The CDR3 sequence is CASSLRSSGRNGYTF. In nucleotides, the sequence is TGTGCCAGCAGTTTACGTAGCTCGGGCCGGAATGGCTACACCTTC. In this chain, TRBV27 is recombined with TRBJ1-2; the D gene cannot be resolved reliably. Including cysteine and phenylalanine, the CDR3 has 15 amino acids. The entry retains the CDR3 DNA only, 45 bases that are in frame from base 1. Based on the germline V gene (reference sequence), the CDR1 and CDR2 sequences are MNHEY and SMNVEV. At the junction V is shortened by 2 bases and J by 6 bases, with 16 bases in between.